This TCR beta chain is drawn from a study of blood T cell repertoires in COVID-19. About the research overall: Sites across the United States, Italy and Spain contributed samples from acute and convalescent COVID-19. PBMCs, B-cell-depleted T cells, or T cells were the source of the cDNA or gDNA that made up the material.

In the study's own analysis: Reference gene primer amplification gave nucleated cell count estimates. The protocol was immunoSEQ multiplex PCR, while the TCRdb copy is restricted to in-frame clones and leaves out a portion. V and J calls and clone size follow that table, whereas D and trimming were derived from the DNA. There are 40,000 to 60,000 clones in the sample; 84% occur only once, and 4% to 5.5% lies in the top ten. The V segment lost 8 bases and the J segment 5 bases; nucleotides outside the gene matches: 6. From germline, CDR1 is ENHRY and CDR2 SYGVKD. CDR3 length: 13 amino acids. The chain recombines TRBV10-3 with TRBJ1-5, with 7 bases aligning to TRBD1. This TCR derives from a man in his fifties or sixties with active COVID-19. The sequencing input was peripheral blood. The CDR3 region has the DNA TGTGCCATCGGTCGAGACAGGGATCAGCCCCAGCATTTT. The encoded protein is CAIGRDRDQPQHF.